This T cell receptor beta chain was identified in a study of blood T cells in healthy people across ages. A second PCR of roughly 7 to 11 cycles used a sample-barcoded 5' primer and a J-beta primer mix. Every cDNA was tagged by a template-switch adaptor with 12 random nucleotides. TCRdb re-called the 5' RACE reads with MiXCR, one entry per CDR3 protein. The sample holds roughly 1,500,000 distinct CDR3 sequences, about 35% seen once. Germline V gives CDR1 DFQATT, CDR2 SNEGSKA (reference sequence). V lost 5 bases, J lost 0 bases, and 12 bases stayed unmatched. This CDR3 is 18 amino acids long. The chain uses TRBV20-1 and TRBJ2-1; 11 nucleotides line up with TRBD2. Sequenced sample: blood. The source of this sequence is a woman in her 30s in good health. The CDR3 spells CSAPGTSGLKFSYNEQFF. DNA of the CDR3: TGCAGTGCTCCTGGGACTAGCGGCCTTAAATTCTCCTACAATGAGCAGTTCTTC.